This T cell receptor (beta chain) derives from a study of beta chain features in type 1 diabetes. Study observations and caveats: Whether TCRB rearrangement is influenced by HLA type was left unresolved in this analysis. More deletions and fewer insertions at VDJ junctions were found in patients with type 1 diabetes.

Germline-derived CDR1 and CDR2 are MRHNA and SNTAGT. The CDR3 sequence is 16 residues long. V gave up 1 base and J gave up 7 bases; unmatched junction bases: 5. Expressed TCRB transcripts were sequenced because the isolated RNA had all been reverse transcribed beforehand. Average reads for naive, central memory and regulatory T cell samples were around 4 million. The data were produced by immunoSEQ multiplex PCR, yet TCRdb's version contains in-frame clones alone and is incomplete. This sample has about 180,000 clones, with 10% to 15% found just once. It was via CD45RO/CCR7/CD25/CD127/CD95/CD27 that CD4+ naive, central memory, regulatory and stem cell-like memory cells were sorted. A remark on this clone: Antigen: not known.

This receptor was taken from a woman aged 18-29 years in good health. The chain joins TRBV6-4 to TRBJ2-1, with 12 bases that match TRBD2. Sequencing was performed on central memory CD4+ T cells from blood. CDR3 protein: CASSDLTSGRGNEQFF. CDR3 bases: TGTGCCAGCAGTGACTTGACTAGCGGGAGAGGAAATGAGCAGTTCTTC.